A single sample gave rise to the 26 T cell receptor beta chains below, sequenced in a study of regulatory dendritic cells for organ transplantation. Data came from immunoSEQ multiplex PCR; TCRdb stores just in-frame clones and leaves some out. The sample records about 12,000 clones, around 62% being singletons. CFSE-labeled sorted T cells met regulatory or mature dendritic cells for 5 days. Antigen specificity for these receptors is unknown. The sample consisted of naive CD8+ T cells from blood cultured with dendritic cells. Subset of the sample: CD45RA+ naive T cells. The receptors shown here come from a human donor in good health.

This clone was counted only a few times. This chain joins TRBV9 and TRBJ1-2; TRBD1 agrees at 8 bases. The V segment lost 3 bases and the J segment 2 bases; nucleotides outside the gene matches: 3. The CDR3 loop spans 14 amino acids. From germline, CDR1 is SGDLS and CDR2 YYNGEE. Written as DNA, the CDR3 is TGTGCCAGCAGCGCGGGACAGGACAACTATGGCTACACCTTC. Encoded protein: CASSAGQDNYGYTF.

This clone has only a few counts. The chain has TRBV18 and TRBJ2-7, with D possibly being TRBD2 (6 bases). The germline gives CDR1 KGHSH, CDR2 LQKENI. Trimming shortened V by 3 bases and J by 1 base, and 13 bases separated the two germline ends. CDR3 size: 15 residues. The CDR3 region is CASSPELAISYEQYF. The DNA for the CDR3 is TGTGCCAGCTCACCCGAGCTAGCGATTTCCTACGAGCAGTACTTC.

This chain connects TRBV6-5 to TRBJ1-5; a possible D gene is TRBD1 (6 bases). V was clipped by 5 bases and J by 2 bases, with 10 bases between them. The CDR3 is 14 amino acids. Germline assignment: CDR1 MNHEY and CDR2 SVGAGI. For the CDR3, the DNA is TGTGCCAGCAGTCAGGACAGAGGCAATCAGCCCCAGCATTTT. This codes for CASSQDRGNQPQHF.

This chain links TRBV27 with TRBJ2-5; tentative D call: TRBD2 (6 bases). Germline V lookup: CDR1 MNHEY, CDR2 SMNVEV (reference sequence). The CDR3 has 15 residues. V lost 0 bases, J lost 5 bases, and 13 bases lay in between. The CDR3, as DNA: TGTGCCAGCAGTTTATCCGGCGGTCGGGGGGAGACCCAGTACTTC. It is translated as CASSLSGGRGETQYF.

The V call is TRBV11-2, the J call TRBJ1-1; TRBD1 aligns across 8 bases. The CDR3 is 17 amino acids. The germline V gene encodes CDR1 SGHAT and CDR2 FQNNGV. After removal of 1 base from V and 0 bases from J, the junction contained 7 bases not matched to a gene. The CDR3 spells CASSLVGRGLLNTEAFF. The CDR3 bases are TGTGCCAGCAGCTTAGTTGGCAGGGGGCTTTTGAACACTGAAGCTTTCTTT.

This clone was found a few times. At the DNA level, this CDR3 is encoded by other sequences in the same sample as well. The chain links TRBV5-1 to TRBJ2-7; 9 nucleotides match TRBD2. The germline V gene has CDR1 SGHRS and CDR2 YFSETQ. The V segment lost 3 bases and the J segment 0 bases; nucleotides outside the gene matches: 13. CDR3 length: 18 amino acids. CDR3 DNA: TGCGCCAGCAGCTCTAACGGGGCTAGCGGGGCGAGCTCCTACGAGCAGTACTTC. Translating it yields CASSSNGASGASSYEQYF.

This chain joins TRBV5-1 and TRBJ1-1; D ambiguous. Germline V gene lookup returns CDR1 SGHRS and CDR2 YFSETQ. The CDR3 runs to 14 residues. Trimming took off 0 bases at V and 1 base at J, with 7 bases between the two ends. In DNA, the CDR3 is TGCGCCAGCAGCTTGGCTGCGTCGAACACTGAAGCTTTCTTT. This gives the protein CASSLAASNTEAFF. The full variable domain, with the rest looked up from reference TRBV5-1 and TRBJ1-1, is KAGVTQTPRYLIKTRGQQVTLSCSPISGHRSVSWYQQTPGQGLQFLFEYFSETQRNKGNFPGRFSGRQFSNSRSEMNVSTLELGDSALYLCASSLAASNTEAFFGQGTRLTVV.

The chain has TRBV19 and TRBJ2-7, with 7 bases aligning to TRBD1. CDR1 LNHDA and CDR2 SQIVND come from the germline V gene (reference sequence). This CDR3 spans 13 amino acids. V gave up 5 bases and J gave up 4 bases; unmatched junction bases: 5. This CDR3 reads CASSPGTVYEQYF. Written as DNA, the CDR3 is TGTGCCAGTAGTCCCGGGACAGTGTACGAGCAGTACTTC.

V gene TRBV11-3 combines with J gene TRBJ2-5; 11 bases are shared with TRBD1. This CDR3 is 14 amino acids long. Germline CDR1 reads SGHNT; CDR2 reads YENEEA. The V gene end was trimmed by 5 bases and the J gene end by 5 bases; junction bases not matched to a gene: 4. The CDR3 region has the DNA TGTGCCAGCAGCGTGGACAGGGGGCTGGAGACCCAGTACTTC. The encoded protein is CASSVDRGLETQYF.

In its sample, this clone was seen a few times. The V and J genes are TRBV4-1 and TRBJ1-1; a possible D gene is TRBD1 (5 bases). Trimming took 2 bases from V and 5 from J, leaving 12 bases between them. This CDR3 is 14 amino acids long. The germline CDR1 and CDR2 sequences are MGHRA and YSYEKL. Here the CDR3 reads CASSQPMGRTEAFF. CDR3 DNA: TGCGCCAGCAGCCAACCAATGGGGCGGACTGAAGCTTTCTTT.

The chain has TRBV5-6 and TRBJ1-2; D remains unclear. The CDR3 is 15 residues long. V was trimmed by 4 bases and J by 4 bases, leaving 17 bases between them. CDR1 SGHDT and CDR2 YYEEEE come from the germline V gene. In DNA form, the CDR3 reads TGTGCCAGCAGCCCCGTCGGGGTTTCCCGCTATGGCTACACCTTC. Translated: CASSPVGVSRYGYTF. Full variable domain (outside the CDR3, taken from reference TRBV5-6 and TRBJ1-2): DAGVTQSPTHLIKTRGQQVTLRCSPKSGHDTVSWYQQALGQGPQFIFQYYEEEERQRGNFPDRFSGHQFPNYSSELNVNALLLGDSALYLCASSPVGVSRYGYTFGSGTRLTVV.

This clone was seen only a few times. The V and J genes are TRBV14 and TRBJ2-7; 7 nucleotides line up with TRBD2. The CDR3 has 14 amino acids. V lost 7 bases and J lost 4; bases outside the gene matches: 10. Germline CDR1 is SGHDN and CDR2 is FVKESK. The CDR3 sequence is CASKDQTSSYEQYF. The CDR3 DNA reads as TGTGCCAGCAAGGATCAGACTAGCAGTTACGAGCAGTACTTC.

V is TRBV6-5 and J is TRBJ2-2, with 8 bases that match TRBD2. V shed 1 base, J shed 7 bases, and the junction held 5 bases outside the gene matches. This CDR3 is 15 amino acids long. Germline-derived CDR1 and CDR2 are MNHEY and SVGAGI. DNA for the CDR3: TGTGCCAGCAGTTACTACCGGGGGGGTAACGGGGAGCTGTTTTTT. Its translation: CASSYYRGGNGELFF.

To note about this clone: Its ends do not fully match the called genes, so a read error is possible. The rearrangement links TRBV5-1 to TRBJ1-6, with D perhaps matching TRBD1 (6 bases). From germline, CDR1 is SGHRS and CDR2 YFSETQ. The CDR3 covers 16 residues. CDR3 sequence (DNA): TGTGCCAGCAGCTACGAAACAGGGAAAGGGAGTTCACCCCTCCACTTT. This gives the protein CASSYETGKGSSPLHF.

V is TRBV7-9 and J is TRBJ1-2; no reliable D call. From germline, CDR1 is SEHNR and CDR2 FQNEAQ (reference sequence). The CDR3 sequence is 15 residues long. V shed 11 bases and J shed 2 bases, with 21 bases lying between them. The CDR3 bases are TGTGCCTCACTCCCACTGAGCGGCCTCAACTATGGCTACACCTTC. Residues: CASLPLSGLNYGYTF.

The V call is TRBV4-2, the J call TRBJ2-1, with TRBD2 as a possible D gene (7 bases). The CDR3 is 17 residues long. Trimming pared 0 bases from V and 2 bases from J, leaving 14 bases between. Germline CDR1 and CDR2: LGHNA and YNFKEQ. The CDR3 loop is CASSQERGGVTYNEQFF. The CDR3 DNA follows: TGTGCCAGCAGCCAAGAAAGAGGGGGGGTTACCTACAATGAGCAGTTCTTC.

The DNA of the CDR3 is TGTGCCAGCAGTGAATATGGGGGGGCCGACTACGAGCAGTACTTC. Protein product: CASSEYGGADYEQYF. The chain is built from TRBV6-1 and TRBJ2-7, with TRBD2 as a possible D gene (7 bases). The V gene's germline CDR1 is MNHNS and CDR2 SASEGT. The V and J ends lost 2 bases and 3 bases respectively, with 14 bases between them. The CDR3 runs 15 residues.

The V gene is TRBV5-1, the J gene TRBJ2-5, with a weak D call TRBD2 (6 bases). This CDR3 has 15 residues. Trimming cost V 4 bases and J 5 bases, with 18 bases left between them. CDR1 and CDR2 from the germline V gene are SGHRS and YFSETQ. CDR3 in DNA: TGCGCCAGCAGCCTAGGGCCCGGGAGCGGGGAGACCCAGTACTTC. Translation: CASSLGPGSGETQYF.

The J gene is TRBJ2-2, the V gene TRBV6-1; TRBD1 agrees at 8 bases. J gave up 0 bases and V 8 bases, and 2 bases lay outside the gene matches. The CDR3 sequence is 14 residues long. Germline loops: CDR1 MNHNS, CDR2 SASEGT. In nucleotides, the CDR3 is TGTGCCAGCGGACAGGGAACGAACACCGGGGAGCTGTTTTTT. As protein: CASGQGTNTGELFF.

The chain links TRBV9 to TRBJ2-7, with 8 bases fitting TRBD2. The CDR3 covers 14 residues. CDR1 is SGDLS, CDR2 YYNGEE, per germline. V trimming: 4 bases; J trimming: 0 bases; junction bases outside the gene matches: 3. The CDR3 is CASSPGGDSYEQYF. DNA of the CDR3: TGTGCCAGCAGCCCGGGGGGGGACTCCTACGAGCAGTACTTC.

This chain uses TRBV21-1 with TRBJ2-2; the table's D call, TRBD1, was not checked against the DNA. TRBV21-1 is a listed pseudogene. The CDR3 loop spans 16 amino acids. The CDR3 bases are TGTGCCAGCAGCAAAGGGGCAGGCGCGAACACCGGGGAGCTGTTTTTT. This codes for CASSKGAGANTGELFF.

This chain joins TRBV25-1 and TRBJ1-1; D remains ambiguous. V was cut by 6 bases and J by 1 base, with 6 bases left in between. Germline loops: CDR1 MGHDK, CDR2 SYGVNS. The CDR3 is 12 residues long. The CDR3 region is CASRSGNTEAFF. CDR3 sequence (DNA): TGTGCCAGCAGGAGTGGGAACACTGAAGCTTTCTTT.

The genes are TRBV7-8 and TRBJ2-2, with no clear D. This CDR3 comprises 15 residues. Deletions cut 1 base from V and 5 bases from J, with 11 bases between. Germline lookup yields CDR1 SGHVS and CDR2 FQNEAQ. The CDR3 DNA follows: TGTGCCAGCAGCTTAGTGGTTCGAGAGACCGGGGAGCTGTTTTTT. It yields the protein CASSLVVRETGELFF.

This clone was found a few times. V and J are TRBV7-9 and TRBJ1-6, with D maybe TRBD1 (5 bases). The V end lost 1 base, the J end lost 8 bases, and 9 bases lay between the germline ends. Per the germline V gene, CDR1 is SEHNR and CDR2 is FQNEAQ (reference sequence). The CDR3 consists of 14 residues. The CDR3 loop is CASSLVQGDSPLHF. The CDR3 DNA reads TGTGCCAGCAGCTTAGTTCAGGGTGATTCACCCCTCCACTTT.

This clone has more than one count but fewer than ten. The chain joins TRBV7-3 to TRBJ1-1, with 8 bases that match TRBD1. Germline-derived CDR1 and CDR2 are SGHTA and FQGTGA. CDR3 length: 12 residues. V gave up 3 bases and J gave up 7 bases; unmatched junction bases: 1. The CDR3 here is CASSFGQGEAFF. CDR3 DNA: TGTGCCAGCAGCTTCGGACAGGGTGAAGCTTTCTTT.

There are a few counts of this clone. The CDR3 protein is CASLDLAGAYNEQFF. The CDR3 bases are TGTGCCAGCCTTGATCTAGCGGGGGCGTACAATGAGCAGTTCTTC. The V gene is TRBV2, the J gene TRBJ2-1; the match to TRBD2 covers 10 bases. Looked up from germline, CDR1 is SNHLY and CDR2 is FYNNEI. The trim removed 8 bases at V and 4 bases at J, leaving 8 bases unmatched. The CDR3 is 15 residues long. The variable domain in full, with the rest retrieved from reference TRBV2 and TRBJ2-1, is EPEVTQTPSHQVTQMGQEVILRCVPISNHLYFYWYRQILGQKVEFLVSFYNNEISEKSEIFDDQFSVERPDGSNFTLKIRSTKLEDSAMYFCASLDLAGAYNEQFFGPGTRLTVL.